The 23 T cell receptor beta chains in this list originate from one sample, sequenced in a study of response to subunit inactivated influenza vaccine. One entry per CDR3 protein, called by TCRdb with MiXCR from the RT-PCR reads. Here the sample spans about 650,000 distinct CDR3 sequences, roughly 14% being singletons. The material was PBMCs from blood, obtained roughly 12 days after vaccination. These receptors were obtained from a man aged 45 to 65 who received an inactivated influenza vaccine.

The chain employs TRBV5-1 and TRBJ2-7; TRBD2 agrees at 8 bases. The CDR3 is made up of 14 amino acids. Germline loops: CDR1 SGHRS, CDR2 YFSETQ. V was clipped by 4 bases and J by 2 bases; unmatched bases: 5. CDR3 residues: CASSNGGGTYEQYF. In DNA form, the CDR3 reads TGCGCCAGCAGCAACGGCGGGGGGACCTACGAGCAGTACTTC.

This clonotype was counted between two and nine times. V usage is TRBV12-3 or TRBV12-4 and J usage is TRBJ2-7, with D perhaps TRBD1 (6 bases). V lost 1 base and J lost 4, with 14 bases in between. The CDR3 has 15 residues. The CDR3 reads CASSLGGQGTYEQYF. The CDR3 DNA reads as TGTGCCAGCAGTTTAGGGGGACAAGGCACATACGAGCAGTACTTC.

The chain recombines TRBV7-2 with TRBJ1-1; 9 bases are shared with TRBD1. The CDR3 consists of 15 residues. Germline V CDR1 and CDR2: SGHTA, FQGNSA. The V and J ends lost 4 bases and 4 bases, in that order; junction bases with no gene match: 7. This CDR3 reads CASSSQGAVGTEAFF. The CDR3, as DNA: TGTGCCAGCAGCTCACAGGGGGCCGTGGGCACTGAAGCTTTCTTT. The full variable domain, in which reference TRBV7-2 and TRBJ1-1 provide the parts outside the CDR3, is GAGVSQSPSNKVTEKGKDVELRCDPISGHTALYWYRQSLGQGLEFLIYFQGNSAPDKSGLPSDRFSAERTGGSVSTLTIQRTQQEDSAVYLCASSSQGAVGTEAFFGQGTRLTVV.

This clonotype was observed a handful of times. The chain couples TRBV11-1 to TRBJ2-1; D gene ambiguous. Deletions cut 7 bases from V and 0 bases from J, with 10 bases between. This CDR3 has 14 amino acids. Germline loops: CDR1 SGHAT, CDR2 FQDESV (reference sequence). CDR3 nucleotides: TGTGCCAGCACGACGGCTAGCTCCTACAATGAGCAGTTCTTC. Its translation: CASTTASSYNEQFF.

This clonotype was counted many times. The chain is built from TRBV4-3 and TRBJ2-2; TRBD1 is a possible D gene (7 bases). V was trimmed by 0 bases and J by 4 bases, leaving 12 bases between them. The germline CDR1 and CDR2 sequences are LGHNA and YSLEER. This CDR3 is built from 16 residues. The CDR3 DNA reads as TGCGCCAGCAGCCAAGACGGCCAGGGGGGCACCGGGGAGCTGTTTTTT. This translates into CASSQDGQGGTGELFF.

This clonotype was counted ten times or more. V is TRBV7-2 and J is TRBJ1-2; D not certain. The germline V gene encodes CDR1 SGHTA and CDR2 FQGNSA. CDR3 length equals 13 residues. The germline V and J ends were trimmed by 7 bases and 2 bases, with 11 bases remaining between them. The CDR3 nucleotides are TGTGCCAGCACCACCCAAATAAACTATGGCTACACCTTC. Amino acids: CASTTQINYGYTF.

This clonotype was observed at least ten times. The V call is TRBV29-1, the J call TRBJ2-3; D gene ambiguous. Between the trimmed V and J ends, which lost 7 bases and 6 bases, there was a span of 23 bases. The CDR3 runs 15 residues. The germline CDR1 and CDR2 sequences are SQVTM and ANQGSEA. CDR3 loop: CSAPSFTDHTDTQYF. CDR3 sequence (DNA): TGCAGCGCTCCGAGTTTCACAGACCACACCGATACGCAGTATTTT.

The table lists this clonotype with a few counts. The chain has TRBV4-1 and TRBJ1-6; no definite D call. In germline, CDR1 is MGHRA, CDR2 YSYEKL. CDR3 size: 16 residues. Trimming took 4 bases from V and 4 from J, leaving 14 bases between them. The CDR3 nucleotides are TGCGCCAGCAGCCGCCAGATGGGGTTTTATAATTCACCCCTCCACTTT. Encoded protein: CASSRQMGFYNSPLHF.

This clonotype appeared many times. The V call is TRBV9, the J call TRBJ1-1; 9 bases match TRBD1. V trimming: 1 base; J trimming: 6 bases; junction bases outside the gene matches: 7. The CDR3 loop spans 15 amino acids. Per the germline V gene, CDR1 is SGDLS and CDR2 is YYNGEE. In nucleotides, the CDR3 is TGTGCCAGCAGCGTATTCGACAGGGGGGCCCCTGAAGCTTTCTTT. Residues: CASSVFDRGAPEAFF.

V is TRBV28 and J is TRBJ2-7, with a possible D match to TRBD2 (7 bases). The CDR3 runs 15 residues. CDR1 MDHEN and CDR2 SYDVKM come from the germline V gene. V was clipped by 7 bases and J by 3 bases, with 19 bases between them. As DNA, the CDR3 is TGTGCCAGCATCCCATGGGGGGGGCAGGGCTACGAGCAGTACTTC. Its protein product is CASIPWGGQGYEQYF.

This clonotype was picked up a small number of times. This sequence joins TRBV5-1 and TRBJ2-7, with 7 nucleotides matching TRBD2. Germline V CDR1 and CDR2: SGHRS, YFSETQ. The trim removed 3 bases at V and 4 bases at J, leaving 10 bases unmatched. The CDR3 extends over 15 amino acids. CDR3 coding DNA: TGCGCCAGCAGCTCTCAGGCCGGGGGGTGGTACGAGCAGTACTTC. Its protein is CASSSQAGGWYEQYF. The variable domain in full, completed from reference TRBV5-1 and TRBJ2-7, reads KAGVTQTPRYLIKTRGQQVTLSCSPISGHRSVSWYQQTPGQGLQFLFEYFSETQRNKGNFPGRFSGRQFSNSRSEMNVSTLELGDSALYLCASSSQAGGWYEQYFGPGTRLTVT.

This clonotype was counted only a few times. The chain carries TRBV6-5 and TRBJ1-5, with a tentative D call TRBD1 (5 bases). This CDR3 is 14 amino acids long. Germline assignment: CDR1 MNHEY and CDR2 SVGAGI. V was clipped by 2 bases and J by 4 bases, with 9 bases between them. The CDR3 DNA is TGTGCCAGCAGTTACGGGGGAAAAAATCAGCCCCAGCATTTT. Translating gives CASSYGGKNQPQHF.

The gene calls are TRBV5-1 and TRBJ1-1; D unresolved. Trimming removed 7 bases from V and 5 bases from J, with 18 bases in between. The CDR3 is 14 amino acids. Germline V gene sequence: CDR1 SGHRS, CDR2 YFSETQ. CDR3 in amino acids: CASRDRRERTEAFF. CDR3 sequence (DNA): TGCGCCAGCCGAGATAGGAGGGAGCGGACTGAAGCTTTCTTT.

This clonotype was seen more than once but under ten times. The J gene is TRBJ2-7, the V gene TRBV3-1; no firm D call. Germline V CDR1 and CDR2: LGHDT, YNNKEL (reference sequence). With 0 bases removed from V and 2 bases from J, the gap between germline ends came to 14 bases. CDR3 length: 16 amino acids. CDR3 nucleotide sequence: TGTGCCAGCAGCCAAGACTCTAGTACACTTGCCTACGAGCAGTACTTC. Protein product: CASSQDSSTLAYEQYF.

The J gene is TRBJ2-5, the V gene TRBV7-9, with D possibly TRBD2 on 6 matching bases. The ends were cut back, 4 bases at V and 1 base at J, with 13 bases in the middle. The length of the CDR3 is 15 residues. The V gene's germline CDR1 is SEHNR and CDR2 FQNEAQ (reference sequence). CDR3 region: CASSSGGTFQETQYF. As DNA, the CDR3 is TGTGCCAGCAGCTCAGGCGGGACTTTCCAAGAGACCCAGTACTTC.

The CDR3 sequence is CSARAKGRVVNTEAFF. The CDR3 nucleotides are TGCAGTGCTAGAGCTAAGGGGAGGGTGGTGAACACTGAAGCTTTCTTT. The V call is TRBV20-1, the J call TRBJ1-1; TRBD1 might be the D (5 bases). Germline V gene data show CDR1 as DFQATT and CDR2 as SNEGSKA (reference sequence). The CDR3 has 16 residues. V lost 1 base, J lost 0 bases, and 15 bases lay in between.

At least ten counts were recorded for this clonotype. The J gene is TRBJ2-5, the V gene TRBV12-3 or TRBV12-4, with a weak D call TRBD2 (5 bases). CDR3 size: 15 residues. The ends were cut back, 6 bases at V and 3 bases at J, with 17 bases in the middle. CDR3 nucleotides: TGTGCCAGCAGCTCCCCTATATTGGGAGAAGAGACCCAGTACTTC. Translating gives CASSSPILGEETQYF.

This clonotype was recorded a few times. DNA for the CDR3: TGTGCTAGTGCCCTTAGCGGGAGTGGCACCTACGAGCAGTACTTC. Translating gives CASALSGSGTYEQYF. The chain uses TRBV12-5 and TRBJ2-7; 9 nucleotides align to TRBD2. The CDR3 has 15 residues. Germline CDR1 and CDR2: LGHNT and FRNRAP. V lost 7 bases and J lost 2; bases outside the gene matches: 9.

J is TRBJ1-2 and V is TRBV20-1, with D unresolved. The CDR3 runs to 12 residues. Per germline, CDR1 DFQATT and CDR2 SNEGSKA (reference sequence). Written as DNA, the CDR3 is TGCACCCAAGGAAAAACTAACTATGGCTACACCTTC. The encoded protein is CTQGKTNYGYTF.

This clonotype was seen a handful of times. V gene TRBV20-1 combines with J gene TRBJ1-5; D is ambiguous. The CDR3 consists of 14 residues. The germline V and J ends were trimmed by 0 bases and 11 bases, with 17 bases remaining between them. The germline gives CDR1 DFQATT, CDR2 SNEGSKA (reference sequence). As DNA, the CDR3 is TGCAGTGCTAGAGATATGCTCGGCGGGCAGGCCCAGCATTTT. Translation gives CSARDMLGGQAQHF.

This chain links TRBV25-1 with TRBJ1-1; a possible D gene is TRBD1 (6 bases). CDR1 and CDR2 (germline): MGHDK, SYGVNS. Trimming removed 2 bases from V and 11 bases from J, with 9 bases in between. CDR3 length: 11 amino acids. CDR3 region: CASSEGQGAFF. Here the CDR3 DNA reads TGTGCCAGCAGTGAAGGTCAGGGGGCTTTCTTT.

The chain combines TRBV5-1 with TRBJ1-3; the D is unclear. Germline lookup yields CDR1 SGHRS and CDR2 YFSETQ. This CDR3 region has 14 residues. Trimming removed 0 bases from V and 0 bases from J, with 4 bases in between. CDR3 nucleotide sequence: TGCGCCAGCAGCTTGGACTTCTCTGGAAACACCATATATTTT. Its translation is CASSLDFSGNTIYF.

This chain uses TRBV11-2 with TRBJ2-7; 16 nucleotides agree with TRBD2. The CDR3 totals 18 residues. Germline assignment: CDR1 SGHAT and CDR2 FQNNGV. V dropped 2 bases and J dropped 3; count of bases not matched to a gene: 7. CDR3 amino acids: CASSLNSGLAGGNYEQYF. The DNA of the CDR3 is TGTGCCAGCAGCTTAAACTCGGGACTAGCGGGAGGGAACTACGAGCAGTACTTC. The full variable domain, completed using reference TRBV11-2 and TRBJ2-7, is EAGVAQSPRYKIIEKRQSVAFWCNPISGHATLYWYQQILGQGPKLLIQFQNNGVVDDSQLPKDRFSAERLKGVDSTLKIQPAKLEDSAVYLCASSLNSGLAGGNYEQYFGPGTRLTVT.